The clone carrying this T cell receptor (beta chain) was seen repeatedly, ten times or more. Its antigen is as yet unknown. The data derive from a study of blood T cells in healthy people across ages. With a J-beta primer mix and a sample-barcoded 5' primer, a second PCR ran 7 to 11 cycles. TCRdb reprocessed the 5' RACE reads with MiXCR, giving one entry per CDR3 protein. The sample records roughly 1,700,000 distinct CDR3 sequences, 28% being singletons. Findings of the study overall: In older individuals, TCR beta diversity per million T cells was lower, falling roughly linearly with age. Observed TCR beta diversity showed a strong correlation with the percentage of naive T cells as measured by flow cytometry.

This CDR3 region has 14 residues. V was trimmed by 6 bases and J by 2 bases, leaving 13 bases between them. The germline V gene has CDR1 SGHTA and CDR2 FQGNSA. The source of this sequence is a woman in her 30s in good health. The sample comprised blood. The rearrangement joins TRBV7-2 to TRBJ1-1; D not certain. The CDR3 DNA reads TGTGCCAGCAGTTGGGGAGGTGTCAACACTGAAGCTTTCTTT. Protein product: CASSWGGVNTEAFF.